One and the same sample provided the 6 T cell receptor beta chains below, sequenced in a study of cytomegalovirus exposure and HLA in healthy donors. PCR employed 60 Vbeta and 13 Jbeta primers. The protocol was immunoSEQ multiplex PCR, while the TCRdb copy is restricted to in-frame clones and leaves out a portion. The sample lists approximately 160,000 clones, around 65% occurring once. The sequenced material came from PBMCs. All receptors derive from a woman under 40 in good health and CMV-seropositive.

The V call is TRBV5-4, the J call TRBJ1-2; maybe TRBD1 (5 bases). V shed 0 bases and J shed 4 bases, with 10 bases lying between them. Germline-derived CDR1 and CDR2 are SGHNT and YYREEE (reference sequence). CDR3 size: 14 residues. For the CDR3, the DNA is TGTGCCAGCAGCTTGGCCGACAGTTTCTATGGCTACACCTTC. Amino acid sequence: CASSLADSFYGYTF.

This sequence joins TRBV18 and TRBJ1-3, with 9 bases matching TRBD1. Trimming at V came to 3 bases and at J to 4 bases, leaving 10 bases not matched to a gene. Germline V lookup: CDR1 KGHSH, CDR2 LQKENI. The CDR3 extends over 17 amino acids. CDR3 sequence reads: CASSPLGQGSPGNTIYF. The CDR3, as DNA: TGTGCCAGCTCACCCCTCGGACAGGGGAGTCCAGGAAACACCATATATTTT.

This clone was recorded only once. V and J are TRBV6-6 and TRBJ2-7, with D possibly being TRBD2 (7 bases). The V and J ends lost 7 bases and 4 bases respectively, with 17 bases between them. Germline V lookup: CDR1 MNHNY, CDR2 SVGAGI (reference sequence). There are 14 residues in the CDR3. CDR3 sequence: CASTSEGGQYEQYF. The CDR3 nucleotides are TGTGCCAGCACTTCCGAGGGGGGGCAGTACGAGCAGTACTTC.

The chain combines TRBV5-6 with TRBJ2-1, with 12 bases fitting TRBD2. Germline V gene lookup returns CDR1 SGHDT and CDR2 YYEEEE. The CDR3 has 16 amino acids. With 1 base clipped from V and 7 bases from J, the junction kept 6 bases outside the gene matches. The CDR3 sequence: CASSLLLAGGLNEQFF. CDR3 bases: TGTGCCAGCAGCTTGTTACTAGCGGGGGGATTGAATGAGCAGTTCTTC.

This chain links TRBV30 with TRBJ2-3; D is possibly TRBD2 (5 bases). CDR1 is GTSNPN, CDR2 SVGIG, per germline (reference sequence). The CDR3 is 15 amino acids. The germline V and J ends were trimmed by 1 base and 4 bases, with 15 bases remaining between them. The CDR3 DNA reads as TGTGCCTGGAGTGCTGGAGCGGCTCGATCAGATACGCAGTATTTT. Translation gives CAWSAGAARSDTQYF.

CDR3 sequence (DNA): TGTGCCAGCAGCCTTAGCTACGAGCAGTACTTC. Translating gives CASSLSYEQYF. This sequence joins TRBV14 and TRBJ2-7; D unresolved. V was pared by 4 bases and J by 3 bases, with 4 bases between. Germline assignment: CDR1 SGHDN and CDR2 FVKESK. The CDR3 loop spans 11 amino acids.